This T cell receptor beta chain is from a study of T-cell memory formation after mild COVID-19. For the study at large: Most TCR clusters belonged to a single donor. Study outcomes and limitations: The study detected some responding clones in pre-infection memory, suggesting cross-reactive memory joined. CD4/CD8 balance characterized clones contracting day 15 to 85, and CD4+ skew characterized later expanders.

The sample holds a few counts of this clonotype. As yet, its antigen is unknown. Constant-segment primers were used for 5'RACE, and the resulting TCR alpha and TCR beta cDNA libraries carried sample barcodes and UMIs. In TCRdb, the 5' RACE reads were re-called with MiXCR into one record per CDR3 protein. The repertoire has approximately 60,000 distinct CDR3 sequences, 9.5% of them found once; the top ten carry more than 0.95%. The CDR3 length is 14 residues. V shed 4 bases, J shed 6 bases, and the junction held 5 bases outside the gene matches. CDR1 and CDR2 (germline): LGHDT, YNNKEL (reference sequence).

What was sequenced was PBMCs or a T cell subset sorted from them (not recorded which). The chain combines TRBV3-1 with TRBJ2-7, with 11 positions matching TRBD1. The clonotype was recovered from a man between 18 and 35 years old who had mild COVID-19 (a few samples of this study predate the infection). Cell type and time point are not known. As DNA, the CDR3 is TGTGCCAGCAGCCGCCACGGACAGGGGGCCGAGCAGTACGTC. Its protein is CASSRHGQGAEQYV.